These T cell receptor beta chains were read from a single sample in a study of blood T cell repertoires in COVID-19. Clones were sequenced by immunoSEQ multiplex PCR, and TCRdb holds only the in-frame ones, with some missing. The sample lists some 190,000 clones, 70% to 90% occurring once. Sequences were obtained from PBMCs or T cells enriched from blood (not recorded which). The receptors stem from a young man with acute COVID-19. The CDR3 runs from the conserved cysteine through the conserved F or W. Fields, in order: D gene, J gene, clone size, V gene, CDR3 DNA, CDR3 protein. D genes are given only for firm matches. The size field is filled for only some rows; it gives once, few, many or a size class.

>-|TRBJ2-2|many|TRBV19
TGTGCCAGTCTGAGAACAGGGAGAATGAACACCGGGGAGCTGTTTTTT
CASLRTGRMNTGELFF
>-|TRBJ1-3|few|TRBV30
TGTGCCTGGGACCGACAGGTTTTCTCTGGAAACACCATATATTTT
CAWDRQVFSGNTIYF
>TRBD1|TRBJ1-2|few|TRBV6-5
TGTGCCACCGCCGGGACAGGGGGCTTAGGGGATGGCTACACCTTC
CATAGTGGLGDGYTF
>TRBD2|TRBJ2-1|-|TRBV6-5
TGTGCCAGCAGTTACTCTACTAGCGGGGGACGCAATGAGCAGTTCTTC
CASSYSTSGGRNEQFF
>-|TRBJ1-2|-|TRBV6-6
TGTGCCAGCAGTTACCTCCCGGGGGGGGACTATGGCTACACCTTC
CASSYLPGGDYGYTF
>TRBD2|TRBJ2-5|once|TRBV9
TGTGCCAGCAGCGTTAGCGGGGGGGGATCCCAAGAGACCCAGTACTTC
CASSVSGGGSQETQYF
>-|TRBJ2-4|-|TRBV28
TGTGCCAGCAGGGGGGGACCTGACAAAAACATTCAGTACTTC
CASRGGPDKNIQYF
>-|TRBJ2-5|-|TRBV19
TGTGCCAGTAGTAGCACTGCTCAAGAGACCCAGTACTTC
CASSSTAQETQYF
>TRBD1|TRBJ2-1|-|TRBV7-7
TGTGCCAGCAGCGCTTACAGGGGGCTGGGCAATGAGCAGTTCTTC
CASSAYRGLGNEQFF
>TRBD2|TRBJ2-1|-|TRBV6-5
TGTGCCAGCAGTATCTCTAGCGGGAGTGAGCAGTTCTTC
CASSISSGSEQFF
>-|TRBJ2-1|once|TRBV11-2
TGTGCCAGCAGCTTCATTACGCGGGGGCTAGATGAGCAGTTCTTC
CASSFITRGLDEQFF
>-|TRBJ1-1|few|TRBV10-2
TGCGCCAGCAGTGAATATGGGGGGGCTGAAGCTTTCTTT
CASSEYGGAEAFF
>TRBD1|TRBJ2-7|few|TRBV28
TGTGCCAGCAGAGGGGACAGCCAGATCTACGAGCAGTACTTC
CASRGDSQIYEQYF
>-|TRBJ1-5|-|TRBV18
TGTGCCAGCTCACCCTACGGGGGAAATCAGCCCCAGCATTTT
CASSPYGGNQPQHF
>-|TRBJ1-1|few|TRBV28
TGTGCCAGCTGCTCGGGCACTGAAGCTTTCTTT
CASCSGTEAFF
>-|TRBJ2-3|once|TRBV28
TGTGCCAGCAGTTTAATAGGGAGCTCAGATACGCAGTATTTT
CASSLIGSSDTQYF
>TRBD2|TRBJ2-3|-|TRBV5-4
TGTGCCAGCAGCGACAATCTAGCGGGGGGGTTTACGCAGTATTTT
CASSDNLAGGFTQYF
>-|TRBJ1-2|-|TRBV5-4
TGTGCCAGCAGCTCCGTGTTTGTTGGCTACACCTTC
CASSSVFVGYTF
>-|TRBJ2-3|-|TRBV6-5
TGTGCCAGCAGCCACCCCCAGGGTCCAGATACGCAGTATTTT
CASSHPQGPDTQYF
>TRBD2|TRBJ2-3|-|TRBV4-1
TGCGCCAGCAGCCGAGTCGCGAGCGGGGCTTTCTTCAGCACAGATACGCAGTATTTT
CASSRVASGAFFSTDTQYF
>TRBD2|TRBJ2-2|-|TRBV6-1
TGTGCCAGCAGTGAACGGCCAGCGGGGGTCAACACCGGGGAGCTGTTTTTT
CASSERPAGVNTGELFF
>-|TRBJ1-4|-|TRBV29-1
TGCAGCGTATTTGGGCTCGGGGGAGAAAAACTGTTTTTT
CSVFGLGGEKLFF
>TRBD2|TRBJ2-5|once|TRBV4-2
TGTGCCAGCAGCTTTCGGGGGGGGCAATTAGAAGAGACCCAGTACTTC
CASSFRGGQLEETQYF
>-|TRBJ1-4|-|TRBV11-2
TGTGCCAGCAGCTCGAGACAGTGGGAAAAACTGTTTTTT
CASSSRQWEKLFF
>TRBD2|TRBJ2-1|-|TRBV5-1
TGCGCCAGCAGCCCCGGGACTAGCGGCAACAATGAGCAGTTCTTC
CASSPGTSGNNEQFF
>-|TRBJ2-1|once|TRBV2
TGTGCCACCCAGTACAGGCGTCCTACCTACAATGAGCAGTTCTTC
CATQYRRPTYNEQFF
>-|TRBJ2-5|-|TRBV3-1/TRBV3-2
TGTGCCAGCAGCCAAGGGACAGTAAAGACCCAGTACTTC
CASSQGTVKTQYF
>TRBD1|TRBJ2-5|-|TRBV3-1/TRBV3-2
TGTGCCAGCAGCCTTCGGGGCCCCAGGGGGCGAGAGACCCAGTACTTC
CASSLRGPRGRETQYF
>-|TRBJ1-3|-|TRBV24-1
TGTGCCACCAGTGATTCTTGGTGTGGACGTCGGGGGAGGAACACCATATATTTT
CATSDSWCGRRGRNTIYF
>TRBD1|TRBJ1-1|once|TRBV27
TGTGCCAGCAGTTCACAGGGGGCCTTGTGGGCTTTCTTT
CASSSQGALWAFF
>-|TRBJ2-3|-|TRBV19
TGTGCCAGTAGTACAGGGTCGGCAGATACGCAGTATTTT
CASSTGSADTQYF
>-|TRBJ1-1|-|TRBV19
TGTGCCAGTAGTGGGCGGGACGGATTGAACACTGAAGCTTTCTTT
CASSGRDGLNTEAFF
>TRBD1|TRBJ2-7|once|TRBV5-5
TGTGCCAGCAGCTTGGCCGGGACAGGGGGCTACGAGCAGTACTTC
CASSLAGTGGYEQYF
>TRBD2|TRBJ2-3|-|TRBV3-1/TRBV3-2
TGTGCCAGCAGCCAAGAGGCGAGCGGGGATTATGTAGATACGCAGTATTTT
CASSQEASGDYVDTQYF
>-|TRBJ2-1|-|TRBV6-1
TGTGCCAGCAGTGAAGGGATGGGAGTGCAGAATGAGCAGTTCTTC
CASSEGMGVQNEQFF
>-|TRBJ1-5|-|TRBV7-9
TGTGCCAGCAGCTTAGTCGAGGGTGGGCCCCAGCATTTT
CASSLVEGGPQHF
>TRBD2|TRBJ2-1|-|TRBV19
TGTGCCAGTAGTGCTTCATTAGCGGGGTTGAATGAGCAGTTCTTC
CASSASLAGLNEQFF
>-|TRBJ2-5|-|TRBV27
TGTGCCAGCAGTTTATCGAGGGCGGAGACCCAGTACTTC
CASSLSRAETQYF
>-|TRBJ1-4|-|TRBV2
TGTGCCAGCAGGAGGATCGCAGAAAAACTGTTTTTT
CASRRIAEKLFF
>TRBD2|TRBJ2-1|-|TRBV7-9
TGTGCCAGCAGCCTCGGGACTAGCGGCAATGAGCAGTTCTTC
CASSLGTSGNEQFF
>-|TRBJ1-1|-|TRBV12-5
TGTGCTAGTGGCCCTGACCGAGGAACTCTGAACACTGAAGCTTTCTTT
CASGPDRGTLNTEAFF
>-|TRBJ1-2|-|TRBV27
TGTGCCAGCAGTTTGGGGGCTTCGTTGGGCTACACCTTC
CASSLGASLGYTF
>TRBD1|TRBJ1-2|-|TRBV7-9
TGTGCCAGCAGTTGGCAGGGGGGAGGTGGCTACACCTTC
CASSWQGGGGYTF
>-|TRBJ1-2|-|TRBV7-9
TGTGCCAGCAGCTTAAACACAGGGCGTGATGGCTACACCTTC
CASSLNTGRDGYTF
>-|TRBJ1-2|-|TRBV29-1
TGCAGCGTCGGACAGCCCTCCCTCGGGGGCTACACCTTC
CSVGQPSLGGYTF
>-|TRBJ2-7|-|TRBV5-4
TGTGCCAGCAGCTTGTTGGACTATCCAATCGGGTACTTC
CASSLLDYPIGYF
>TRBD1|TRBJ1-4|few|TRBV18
TGTGCCAGCTCACCAATCAGGGGGCGAGGTAATGAAAAACTGTTTTTT
CASSPIRGRGNEKLFF
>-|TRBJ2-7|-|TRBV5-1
TGCGCCAGCAGCCTGGGTAGCTCCTACGAGCAGTACTTC
CASSLGSSYEQYF
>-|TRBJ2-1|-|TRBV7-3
TGTGCCAGCAGCTTATCGGGGTCGAGTTTACCACACAATGAGCAGTTCTTC
CASSLSGSSLPHNEQFF
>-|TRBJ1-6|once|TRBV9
TGTGCCAGCAGCGTAGGTGGAGAAGGAGGGTATCATTCACCCCTCCACTTT
CASSVGGEGGYHSPLHF
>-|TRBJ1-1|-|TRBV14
TGTGCCAGCAGTTGGGGGCGAACTGAAGCTTTCTTT
CASSWGRTEAFF
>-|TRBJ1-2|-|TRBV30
TGTGCCTGGAGTGCTCCGGCGGGCTATGGCTACACCTTC
CAWSAPAGYGYTF
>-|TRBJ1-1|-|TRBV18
TGTGCCAGCTCACCCACGACAAGCCGTCCTGAAGCTTTCTTT
CASSPTTSRPEAFF
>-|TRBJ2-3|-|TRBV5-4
TGTGCCAGCAGGCCAGGACTAAACACAGATACGCAGTATTTT
CASRPGLNTDTQYF
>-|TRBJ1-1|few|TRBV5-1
TGCGCCAGCAGCTTGGCGGGACCCAGGGGCACTGAAGCTTTCTTT
CASSLAGPRGTEAFF
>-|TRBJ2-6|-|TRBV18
TGTGCCAGCTCACCACTCCGGGTTCAGGGGGCCAACGTCCTGACTTTC
CASSPLRVQGANVLTF
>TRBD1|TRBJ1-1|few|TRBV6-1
TGTGCCAGCAGTGAAGCGGGGACAGGGGAAGCTTTCTTT
CASSEAGTGEAFF